This T cell receptor (beta chain) was profiled in a study of blood T cell repertoires in COVID-19. Germline CDR1 LGHNA, CDR2 YNFKEQ. The CDR3 length is 19 residues. Germline trimming cut 0 bases from V and 3 bases from J; bases unmatched to any gene: 10. Cohorts were assigned according to the clinical history that participants reported. Clones were read by immunoSEQ multiplex PCR, and TCRdb kept only the in-frame ones, dropping some. This table holds under 300,000 clones, approximately 89% found once. Sequenced material: PBMCs or T cells enriched from blood (not recorded which). The gene calls are TRBV4-2 and TRBJ2-6; 8 bases fit TRBD2. The TCR was taken from a woman aged 40 to 55 with acute COVID-19. In DNA, the CDR3 is TGTGCCAGCAGCCAAGATTGGGCCGGGGGGGCTGGTGGGGCCAACGTCCTGACTTTC. Amino acid sequence: CASSQDWAGGAGGANVLTF.